This T cell receptor beta chain was identified during a study of Ad26.COV2.S vaccination and SARS-CoV-2 variants. Treatment reported: roughly 18 received Ad26.COV2.S at low or high dose, single or two shots; 5 received placebo; per-sample allocation not given. Specimen acquisition occurred on day 63 following the initial vaccine or placebo injection. Repertoires were generated with immunoSEQ multiplex PCR, while TCRdb's copy carries only in-frame clones and drops some. The data show a few hundred thousand clones, 90% seen once. Remarks on this clone: The identical CDR3 is also encoded by other nucleotide sequences in the sample.

The TCR was taken from a person between 18 and 65 years old who received the Ad26.COV2.S COVID-19 vaccine or a placebo. The source was peripheral blood, collected in a trial of Ad26.COV2.S vaccine versus placebo.

CDR3: CASSLAGGTDTQYF. In DNA form, the CDR3 reads TGCGCCAGCAGCTTGGCCGGGGGGACAGATACGCAGTATTTT. The chain is built from TRBV5-1 and TRBJ2-3; 7 bases are a match to TRBD2. Germline assignment: CDR1 SGHRS and CDR2 YFSETQ. This CDR3 is built from 14 residues. J was trimmed by 3 bases and V by 0 bases; bases with no gene match: 1.